These T cell receptor beta chains were read from a single sample in a study of T-cell memory formation after mild COVID-19. MiXCR was run by TCRdb on the 5' RACE reads, yielding one entry per CDR3 protein. The sample has roughly 300,000 distinct CDR3 sequences, around 13% seen once. Sequences were obtained from PBMCs or a T cell subset sorted from them (not recorded which). These TCRs come from a man between 18 and 35 years old who had mild COVID-19 (a few samples of this study predate the infection). Cell type and time point are not known. Each CDR3 is given with its conserved first and last residue. Each record gives: clone size, V gene, D gene, J gene, CDR3 protein, CDR3 DNA. A D gene is named only where the DNA matches it firmly. Rows give clone size only sometimes, using once, few, many, or a class for an expanded clone.

few,TRBV28,.,TRBJ2-6,CASKPGLSGANVLTF,TGTGCCAGCAAACCGGGCCTCTCGGGGGCCAACGTCCTGACTTTC
.,TRBV9,TRBD2,TRBJ2-3,CASSPRLAGLTDTQYF,TGTGCCAGCAGCCCCAGACTAGCGGGGCTAACAGATACGCAGTATTTT
many,TRBV9,TRBD1,TRBJ2-5,CASSASPLDRVETQYF,TGTGCCAGCAGCGCCAGCCCCCTTGACAGGGTAGAGACCCAGTACTTC
many,TRBV5-1,TRBD2,TRBJ2-2,CASSFLAGGTAAGELFF,TGCGCCAGCAGCTTCCTAGCGGGGGGCACTGCCGCCGGGGAGCTGTTTTTT
.,TRBV5-1,TRBD2,TRBJ2-3,CASSPGTSGGAVDTQYF,TGCGCCAGCAGCCCAGGGACTAGCGGGGGGGCCGTAGATACGCAGTATTTT
.,TRBV5-1,TRBD1,TRBJ1-2,CASSEGQGSLYGYTF,TGCGCCAGCAGCGAAGGACAGGGGAGCCTCTATGGCTACACCTTC
.,TRBV28,TRBD1,TRBJ2-5,CASSRTDREETQYF,TGTGCCAGCAGCCGGACCGACAGGGAAGAGACCCAGTACTTC
.,TRBV4-2,.,TRBJ1-4,CASSHGGGRTNEKLFF,TGTGCCAGCAGCCATGGGGGGGGCAGAACTAATGAAAAACTGTTTTTT
few,TRBV29-1,TRBD1,TRBJ2-1,CSAGGSGGNEQFF,TGCAGCGCTGGGGGTTCAGGGGGCAATGAGCAGTTCTTC
few,TRBV5-3,.,TRBJ2-1,CARSCSGDEQFF,TGTGCCAGAAGCTGCTCTGGGGATGAGCAGTTCTTC
.,TRBV11-2,TRBD1,TRBJ1-4,CASRRPGTGFEKLFF,TGTGCCAGCAGAAGACCCGGGACAGGGTTTGAAAAACTGTTTTTT
.,TRBV20-1,.,TRBJ2-3,CSARDTQGIDTQYF,TGCAGTGCTAGAGATACTCAGGGAATAGATACGCAGTATTTT
.,TRBV11-2,.,TRBJ2-5,CASSNPDGKETQYF,TGTGCCAGTAGCAACCCGGACGGGAAAGAGACCCAGTACTTC
.,TRBV12-3/TRBV12-4,TRBD1,TRBJ2-2,CASGTGDPRRELFF,TGTGCCAGCGGGACAGGGGACCCGAGGAGGGAGCTGTTTTTT
.,TRBV14,.,TRBJ2-5,CASGRVGTQYF,TGTGCCAGCGGACGTGTTGGGACCCAGTACTTC
many,TRBV5-1,TRBD1,TRBJ2-6,CASSLGTGGSGANVLTF,TGCGCCAGCAGCTTGGGGACAGGTGGCTCTGGGGCCAACGTCCTGACTTTC
.,TRBV7-9,.,TRBJ2-5,CASSLALATQYF,TGTGCCAGCAGCTTAGCGCTTGCGACCCAGTACTTC
few,TRBV7-2,TRBD1,TRBJ1-5,CASRRTGDGSNQPQHF,TGTGCCAGCAGGAGGACAGGGGATGGCAGCAATCAGCCCCAGCATTTT
.,TRBV12-3/TRBV12-4,TRBD1,TRBJ2-3,CASSLGDRVIDTQYF,TGTGCCAGCAGTTTAGGGGACAGGGTGATAGATACGCAGTATTTT
few,TRBV25-1,.,TRBJ2-3,CASSDLGTVGYHTDTQYF,TGTGCCAGCAGTGATTTAGGGACCGTAGGCTACCACACAGATACGCAGTATTTT